This T cell receptor beta chain appears in the sequencing data of a study of shared clonotypes between healthy human individuals. The wider study: The cohort comprised a couple of women and a few men. Their ages spanned 18 to 49 years. Used for every donor were three CD4 naive, three CD4 memory, two CD8 naive and one CD8 memory plate. Study findings and constraints: Blood was the sole source, and tissue repertoires probably differ. The study found lower generation probabilities in non-shared clonotypes than in those shared by all four donors.

Selected positively for CCR7 and CD45RO-negative, naive CD8 cells excluded terminally differentiated effector memory CD45RA+ cells. Clones were read by immunoSEQ multiplex PCR, and TCRdb kept only the in-frame ones, dropping some. The sample lists about 2.1 million clones; about 92% were seen once. Trimming at V came to 5 bases and at J to 3 bases, leaving 3 bases not matched to a gene. Germline lookup yields CDR1 MDHEN and CDR2 SYDVKM. CDR3 length: 13 amino acids. With regard to this clone: Its antigen is currently unknown.

This rearrangement joins TRBV28 to TRBJ1-2, with TRBD1 identical over 7 bases. Sequences were obtained from naive CD8+ T cells from PBMCs. This clonotype was obtained from a man between 18 and 35 years old in good health. Some clones in this sample may be carry-over from other donors' samples. The CDR3 sequence: CASSPGTDYGYTF. In nucleotides, the CDR3 is TGTGCCAGCAGTCCAGGGACAGACTATGGCTACACCTTC.